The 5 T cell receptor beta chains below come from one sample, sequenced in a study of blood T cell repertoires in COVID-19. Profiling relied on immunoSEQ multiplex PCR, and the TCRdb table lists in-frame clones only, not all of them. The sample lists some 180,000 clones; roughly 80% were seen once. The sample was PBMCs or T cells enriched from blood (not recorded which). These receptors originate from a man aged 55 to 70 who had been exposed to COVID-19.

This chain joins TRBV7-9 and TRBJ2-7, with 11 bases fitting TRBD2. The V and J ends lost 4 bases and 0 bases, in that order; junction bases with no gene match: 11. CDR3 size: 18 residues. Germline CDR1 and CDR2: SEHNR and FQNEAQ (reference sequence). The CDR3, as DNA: TGTGCCAGCAGCTCCCCTCCGGGACTAGCGGCTTTCTCCTACGAGCAGTACTTC. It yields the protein CASSSPPGLAAFSYEQYF.

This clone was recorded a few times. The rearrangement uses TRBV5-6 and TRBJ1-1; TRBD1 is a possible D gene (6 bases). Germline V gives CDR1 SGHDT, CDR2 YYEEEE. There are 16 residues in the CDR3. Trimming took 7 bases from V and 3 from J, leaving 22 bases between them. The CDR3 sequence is CASGLRDTKRDTEAFF. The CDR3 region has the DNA TGTGCCAGCGGCCTAAGGGACACCAAACGGGACACTGAAGCTTTCTTT.

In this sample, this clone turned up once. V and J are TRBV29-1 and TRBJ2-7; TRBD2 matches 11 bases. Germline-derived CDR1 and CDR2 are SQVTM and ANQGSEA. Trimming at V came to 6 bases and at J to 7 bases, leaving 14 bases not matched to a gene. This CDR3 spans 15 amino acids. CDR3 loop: CSVVRVAGGPGEQYF. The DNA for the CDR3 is TGCAGCGTAGTTAGAGTAGCGGGAGGGCCGGGTGAGCAGTACTTC.

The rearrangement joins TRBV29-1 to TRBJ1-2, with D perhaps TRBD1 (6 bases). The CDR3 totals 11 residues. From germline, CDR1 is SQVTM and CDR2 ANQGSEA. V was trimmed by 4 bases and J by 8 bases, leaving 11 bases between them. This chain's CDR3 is CSVGQVRGYTF. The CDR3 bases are TGCAGCGTTGGACAGGTCCGGGGCTACACCTTC.

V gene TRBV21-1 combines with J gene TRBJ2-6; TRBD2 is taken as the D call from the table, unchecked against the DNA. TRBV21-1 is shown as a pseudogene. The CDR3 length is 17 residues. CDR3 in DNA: TGTGCCAGCAGTCGATCGGGACTCAACTCTGGGGCCAACGTCCTGACTTTC. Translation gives CASSRSGLNSGANVLTF.